Listed here are 18 T cell receptor beta chains from one sample, sequenced in a study of cytomegalovirus exposure and HLA in healthy donors listed by TCRdb under 2017. Library preparation employed the immunoSEQ multiplex PCR assay. The multiplex PCR relied on a mix of 60 forward primers for TCR Vbeta segments and 13 reverse primers for TCR Jbeta segments. TCRdb took this table from immuneACCESS and kept in-frame rearrangements with V and J called. Such tables lack part of the clones; where checked against another copy, unresolved V genes explain under half of the gap, and the rest is unexplained. This sample has approximately 190,000 clones in its table, and approximately 84% of those were observed once. The biggest ten clones account for approximately 3.8% of the sample. Sequenced: PBMCs. Receptor source: a middle-aged man in good health and CMV-seronegative.

V and J are TRBV29-1 and TRBJ1-2; D ambiguous. Germline CDR1 is SQVTM and CDR2 is ANQGSEA. V was shortened by 4 bases and J by 2 bases, with 11 bases between the two germline ends. This CDR3 has 13 amino acids. CDR3 bases: TGCAGCGTTGGTAGAGGGATCAACTATGGCTACACCTTC. This codes for CSVGRGINYGYTF. The whole variable domain, remainder taken from reference TRBV29-1 and TRBJ1-2, is SAVISQKPSRDICQRGTSLTIQCQVDSQVTMMFWYRQQPGQSLTLIATANQGSEATYESGFVIDKFPISRPNLTFSTLTVSNMSPEDSSIYLCSVGRGINYGYTFGSGTRLTVV.

The V and J genes are TRBV15 and TRBJ2-7; 9 positions match TRBD1. The CDR3 is 14 amino acids. The germline V gene encodes CDR1 LNHNV and CDR2 YYDKDF (reference sequence). J lost 3 bases, V lost 3 bases, and 3 bases had no gene match. CDR3 in amino acids: CATSSGTGIYEQYF. Written as DNA, the CDR3 is TGTGCCACCAGCAGTGGGACAGGGATCTACGAGCAGTACTTC. Full variable domain (rest looked up from reference TRBV15 and TRBJ2-7): DAMVIQNPRYQVTQFGKPVTLSCSQTLNHNVMYWYQQKSSQAPKLLFHYYDKDFNNEADTPDNFQSRRPNTSFCFLDIRSPGLGDTAMYLCATSSGTGIYEQYFGPGTRLTVT.

The chain joins TRBV5-8 to TRBJ2-1, with 7 bases lining up with TRBD2. The V gene's germline CDR1 is SGHTS and CDR2 YDEGEE. Losses at the gene ends were 3 bases for V and 5 bases for J; bases not matched to a gene: 5. The CDR3 is 14 residues long. In DNA, the CDR3 is TGTGCCAGCAGCTCGGGGGGATCCAACAATGAGCAGTTCTTC. Protein product: CASSSGGSNNEQFF.

In this sample, this clone turned up a few times. This sequence joins TRBV4-1 and TRBJ1-5, with a tentative D call TRBD1 (5 bases). The germline V gene has CDR1 MGHRA and CDR2 YSYEKL. The CDR3 is 16 amino acids. V was shortened by 0 bases and J by 4 bases, with 13 bases between the two germline ends. Here the CDR3 reads CASSQDSGVGNQPQHF. The CDR3 nucleotides are TGCGCCAGCAGCCAAGATTCGGGGGTAGGGAATCAGCCCCAGCATTTT.

The chain couples TRBV15 to TRBJ2-7, with a tentative D call TRBD1 (5 bases). Germline assignment: CDR1 LNHNV and CDR2 YYDKDF (reference sequence). V was cut by 0 bases and J by 4 bases, with 13 bases left in between. The CDR3 has 15 residues. CDR3 protein: CATSRDYQGSYEQYF. For the CDR3, the DNA is TGTGCCACCAGCAGAGATTACCAGGGATCGTACGAGCAGTACTTC. The full variable domain, rest sourced from reference TRBV15 and TRBJ2-7, is DAMVIQNPRYQVTQFGKPVTLSCSQTLNHNVMYWYQQKSSQAPKLLFHYYDKDFNNEADTPDNFQSRRPNTSFCFLDIRSPGLGDTAMYLCATSRDYQGSYEQYFGPGTRLTVT.

This clone was picked up a small number of times. The chain employs TRBV11-2 and TRBJ1-4; a possible D gene is TRBD1 (5 bases). Germline CDR1 reads SGHAT; CDR2 reads FQNNGV. The CDR3 consists of 15 residues. V shed 0 bases and J shed 4 bases, with 9 bases lying between them. CDR3 sequence (DNA): TGTGCCAGCAGCTTAGACGGGGGGGTTAATGAAAAACTGTTTTTT. Residues: CASSLDGGVNEKLFF.

This rearrangement joins TRBV10-3 to TRBJ1-1, with 9 positions matching TRBD1. The CDR3 runs 14 residues. J was trimmed by 4 bases and V by 4 bases; bases with no gene match: 4. In germline, CDR1 is ENHRY, CDR2 SYGVKD. The DNA of the CDR3 is TGTGCCATCAGTGGGGGGACAGGGTTCACTGAAGCTTTCTTT. Translating gives CAISGGTGFTEAFF.

The chain carries TRBV11-2 and TRBJ2-1; TRBD1 matches 7 bases. V lost 5 bases, J lost 7 bases, and 8 bases stayed unmatched. The CDR3 is made up of 14 amino acids. The germline V gene has CDR1 SGHAT and CDR2 FQNNGV. CDR3 coding DNA: TGTGCCAGCAGCCCCCGGGACAGCCGGAATGAGCAGTTCTTC. Protein product: CASSPRDSRNEQFF.

This clone was detected only a few times. The J gene is TRBJ2-7, the V gene TRBV5-4, with TRBD1 matching over 11 bases. Per germline, CDR1 SGHNT and CDR2 YYREEE (reference sequence). CDR3 size: 15 residues. The ends lost 5 bases at V and 5 bases at J; junction bases unmatched: 9. CDR3 in amino acids: CASSSRDRGKNEQYF. CDR3 sequence (DNA): TGTGCCAGCAGTTCACGGGACAGGGGGAAAAACGAGCAGTACTTC.

The CDR3 is CASNEGRNTEAFF. The CDR3 DNA follows: TGTGCCAGCAACGAGGGAAGGAACACTGAAGCTTTCTTT. V gene TRBV2 combines with J gene TRBJ1-1; D gene ambiguous. With 7 bases removed from V and 1 base from J, the gap between germline ends came to 10 bases. CDR3 size: 13 residues. CDR1 and CDR2 from the germline V gene are SNHLY and FYNNEI.

The CDR3 DNA is TGCAGCATGACGGGACAGGGTCTTGATGAGCAGTTCTTC. Translating it yields CSMTGQGLDEQFF. V and J are TRBV29-1 and TRBJ2-1; 9 bases align to TRBD1. The trim removed 8 bases at V and 8 bases at J, leaving 10 bases unmatched. Germline assignment: CDR1 SQVTM and CDR2 ANQGSEA. CDR3 length: 13 residues.

This clone was seen only a few times. The V call is TRBV29-1, the J call TRBJ1-2; 8 bases are shared with TRBD1. Germline V gives CDR1 SQVTM, CDR2 ANQGSEA. With V trimmed by 5 bases and J by 5 bases, 10 bases remained unmatched. CDR3 length equals 14 residues. This chain's CDR3 is CSVKPGTGPYGYTF. CDR3 nucleotide sequence: TGCAGCGTTAAACCAGGGACAGGCCCATATGGCTACACCTTC.

This clone was observed a handful of times. The chain employs TRBV19 and TRBJ2-2, with 7 bases lining up with TRBD1. The J segment lost 2 bases and the V segment lost 4 bases, leaving 7 bases of the junction unmatched. In germline, CDR1 is LNHDA, CDR2 SQIVND (reference sequence). The CDR3 is made up of 16 amino acids. The CDR3 is CASSTHRTGNTGELFF. CDR3 coding DNA: TGTGCCAGTAGTACCCACCGGACAGGAAACACCGGGGAGCTGTTTTTT.

As for this clone: At one end, the junction sequence differs from germline, possibly due to a read error. The gene calls are TRBV7-9 and TRBJ2-2, with a weak D call TRBD2 (6 bases). The CDR3 spans 15 residues. Germline V CDR1 and CDR2: SEHNR, FQNEAQ (reference sequence). CDR3 amino acids: CSSSPIGGNTGELFF. The DNA of the CDR3 is TGTTCCAGCAGCCCTATCGGGGGGAACACCGGGGAGCTGTTTTTT.

This CDR3 is CASSSRQGRESPLHF. The DNA of the CDR3 is TGTGCCAGCAGCTCTCGACAGGGTAGAGAATCACCCCTCCACTTT. The chain links TRBV7-3 to TRBJ1-6; 7 bases match TRBD1. This CDR3 has 15 residues. The germline V gene has CDR1 SGHTA and CDR2 FQGTGA. The V gene end was trimmed by 4 bases and the J gene end by 10 bases; junction bases not matched to a gene: 10.

This clone was seen only once. The chain uses TRBV5-6 and TRBJ1-1; D may be TRBD1 (5 bases). CDR3 length: 12 residues. Germline lookup yields CDR1 SGHDT and CDR2 YYEEEE. V was pared by 4 bases and J by 10 bases, with 14 bases between. Here the CDR3 reads CASSMGPFRAFF. The CDR3, as DNA: TGTGCCAGCAGCATGGGGCCCTTTCGAGCTTTCTTT. The entire variable domain, with the rest obtained from reference TRBV5-6 and TRBJ1-1, is as follows: DAGVTQSPTHLIKTRGQQVTLRCSPKSGHDTVSWYQQALGQGPQFIFQYYEEEERQRGNFPDRFSGHQFPNYSSELNVNALLLGDSALYLCASSMGPFRAFFGQGTRLTVV.

V is TRBV7-2 and J is TRBJ2-2; maybe TRBD1 (5 bases). This CDR3 has 11 amino acids. The germline gives CDR1 SGHTA, CDR2 FQGNSA. With 6 bases removed from V and 7 bases from J, the gap between germline ends came to 6 bases. CDR3 bases: TGTGCCAGCAGTCAGGGCGGGGAGCTGTTTTTT. This encodes CASSQGGELFF.

The genes are TRBV10-2 and TRBJ1-2; weak D call: TRBD1 (6 bases). Germline V gene lookup returns CDR1 WSHSY and CDR2 SAAADI. CDR3 length equals 12 residues. V was pared by 6 bases and J by 5 bases, with 10 bases between. This chain's CDR3 is CASRQGGYGYTF. The CDR3 coding sequence is TGCGCCAGCAGACAGGGCGGTTATGGCTACACCTTC.